The present T cell receptor beta chain was sequenced within a study of T-cell reconstitution after alpha-beta-depleted transplantation in children. Notes on the study in general: T-cell counts and diversity were attributed mostly to newly produced T cells one year after transplant. Some patients owed their high day-60 TCRbeta diversity to surviving recipient T cells and thymic progenitors.

A note on this clonotype: Its antigen remains unknown.

Unique molecular identifiers were used to barcode this TCRbeta library. TCRdb used MiXCR to reprocess the PCR reads, holding one entry per CDR3 protein. Among about 420,000 distinct CDR3 sequences, roughly 15% were seen once, and the ten largest hold approximately 28%. The V and J ends lost 3 bases and 7 bases respectively, with 9 bases between them. Germline V gene data show CDR1 as LGHNA and CDR2 as YSLEER. The CDR3 consists of 13 residues. The specimen was PBMCs, mostly from graft donor cells, collected 360 days after TCRalphabeta/CD19-depleted stem cell transplant. This rearrangement joins TRBV4-3 to TRBJ2-2, with D unclear. The sequence came from a boy in the first two years of life who had a stem cell transplant for Wiskott-Aldrich syndrome, so the T cells may come from the graft donor. As DNA, the CDR3 is TGCGCCAGCAGCCATCTCCGGGTCGGGGAGCTGTTTTTT. Encoded protein: CASSHLRVGELFF.